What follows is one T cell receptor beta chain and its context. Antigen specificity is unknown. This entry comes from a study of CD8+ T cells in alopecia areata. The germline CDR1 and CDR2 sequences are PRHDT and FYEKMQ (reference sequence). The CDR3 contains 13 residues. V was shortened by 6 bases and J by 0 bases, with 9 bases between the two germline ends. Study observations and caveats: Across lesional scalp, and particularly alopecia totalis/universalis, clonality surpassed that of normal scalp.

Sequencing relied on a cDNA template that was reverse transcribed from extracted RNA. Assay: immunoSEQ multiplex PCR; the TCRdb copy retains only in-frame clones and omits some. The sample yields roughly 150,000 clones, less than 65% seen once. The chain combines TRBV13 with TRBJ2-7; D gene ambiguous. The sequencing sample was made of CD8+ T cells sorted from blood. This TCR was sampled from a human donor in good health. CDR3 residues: CASRRANSYEQYF. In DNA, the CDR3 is TGTGCCAGCAGAAGGGCAAACTCCTACGAGCAGTACTTC.